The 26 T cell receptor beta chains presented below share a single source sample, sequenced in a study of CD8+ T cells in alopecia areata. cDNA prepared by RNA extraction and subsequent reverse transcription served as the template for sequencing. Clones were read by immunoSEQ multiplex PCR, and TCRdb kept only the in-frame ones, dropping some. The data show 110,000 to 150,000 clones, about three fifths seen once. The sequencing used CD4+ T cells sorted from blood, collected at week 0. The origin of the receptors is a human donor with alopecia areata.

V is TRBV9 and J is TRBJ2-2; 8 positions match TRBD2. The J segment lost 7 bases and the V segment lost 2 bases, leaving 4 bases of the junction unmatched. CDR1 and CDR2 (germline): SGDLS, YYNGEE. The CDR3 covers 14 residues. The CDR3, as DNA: TGTGCCAGCAGCGTTCGGACTAGCTTCGGGGAGCTGTTTTTT. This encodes CASSVRTSFGELFF.

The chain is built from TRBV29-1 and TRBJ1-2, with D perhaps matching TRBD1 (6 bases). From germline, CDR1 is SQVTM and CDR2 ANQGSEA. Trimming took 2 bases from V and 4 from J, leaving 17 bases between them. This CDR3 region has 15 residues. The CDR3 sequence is CSVEIREQGPYGYTF. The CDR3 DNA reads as TGCAGCGTTGAAATCCGAGAACAGGGCCCCTATGGCTACACCTTC.

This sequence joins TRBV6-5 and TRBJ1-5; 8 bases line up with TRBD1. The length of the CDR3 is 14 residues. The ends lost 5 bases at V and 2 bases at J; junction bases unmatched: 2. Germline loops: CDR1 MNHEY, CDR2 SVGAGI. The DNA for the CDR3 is TGTGCCAGCAGTCTGGGACAGGGCAATCAGCCCCAGCATTTT. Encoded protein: CASSLGQGNQPQHF.

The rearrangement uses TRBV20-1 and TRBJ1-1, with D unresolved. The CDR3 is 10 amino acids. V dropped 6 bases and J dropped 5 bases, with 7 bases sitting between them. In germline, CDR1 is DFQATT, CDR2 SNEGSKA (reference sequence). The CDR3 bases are TGCAGTGCCCCGGGGACTGAAGCTTTCTTT. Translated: CSAPGTEAFF.

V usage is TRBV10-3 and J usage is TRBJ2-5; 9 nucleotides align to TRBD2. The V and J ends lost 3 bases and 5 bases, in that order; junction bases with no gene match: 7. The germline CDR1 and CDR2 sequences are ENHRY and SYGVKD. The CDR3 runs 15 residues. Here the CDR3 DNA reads TGTGCCATCAGTGAAGCGGGGGGCCTTGGGGAGACCCAGTACTTC. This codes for CAISEAGGLGETQYF.

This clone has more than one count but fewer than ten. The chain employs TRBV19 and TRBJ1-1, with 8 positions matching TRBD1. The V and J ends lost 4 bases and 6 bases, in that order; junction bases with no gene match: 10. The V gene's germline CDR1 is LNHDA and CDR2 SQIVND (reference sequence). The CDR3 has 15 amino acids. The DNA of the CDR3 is TGTGCCAGTAGTACGCGACAGGGGTACGGAGCTGAAGCTTTCTTT. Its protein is CASSTRQGYGAEAFF.

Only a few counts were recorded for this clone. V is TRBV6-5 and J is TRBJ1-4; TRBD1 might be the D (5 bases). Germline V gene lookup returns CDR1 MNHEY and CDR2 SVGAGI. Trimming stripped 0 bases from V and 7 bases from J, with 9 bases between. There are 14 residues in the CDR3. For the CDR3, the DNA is TGTGCCAGCAGTTACTCGTCAGGGAGTGAAAAACTGTTTTTT. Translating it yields CASSYSSGSEKLFF.

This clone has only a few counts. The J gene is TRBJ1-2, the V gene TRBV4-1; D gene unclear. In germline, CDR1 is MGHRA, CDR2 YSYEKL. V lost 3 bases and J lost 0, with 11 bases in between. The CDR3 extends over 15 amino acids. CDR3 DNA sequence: TGCGCCAGCAGCCAGCCCCACAGAGCTAACTATGGCTACACCTTC. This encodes CASSQPHRANYGYTF.

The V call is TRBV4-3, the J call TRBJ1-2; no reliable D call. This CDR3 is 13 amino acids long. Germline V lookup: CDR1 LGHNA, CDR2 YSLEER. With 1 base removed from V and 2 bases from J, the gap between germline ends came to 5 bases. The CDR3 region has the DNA TGCGCCAGCAGCCAAGGGCAGAACTATGGCTACACCTTC. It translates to CASSQGQNYGYTF.

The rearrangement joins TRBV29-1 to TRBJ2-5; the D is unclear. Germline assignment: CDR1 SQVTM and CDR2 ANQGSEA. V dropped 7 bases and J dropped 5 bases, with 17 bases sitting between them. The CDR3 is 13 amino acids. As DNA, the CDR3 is TGCAGCGCTTCCGCCGGCCCCGGGGAGACCCAGTACTTC. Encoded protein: CSASAGPGETQYF.

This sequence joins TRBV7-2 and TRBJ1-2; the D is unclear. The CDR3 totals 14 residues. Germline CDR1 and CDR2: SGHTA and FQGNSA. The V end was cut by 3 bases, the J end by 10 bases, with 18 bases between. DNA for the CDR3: TGTGCCAGCAGCTTCAATCCGGGCCTCGGAGACTACACCTTC. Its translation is CASSFNPGLGDYTF.

This CDR3 is CASSMYSGRYGYTF. The CDR3 nucleotides are TGTGCCAGTAGTATGTACTCCGGGAGATATGGCTACACCTTC. This rearrangement joins TRBV19 to TRBJ1-2, with D hard to call. V was cut by 3 bases and J by 5 bases, with 13 bases left in between. The CDR3 has 14 amino acids. Germline CDR1 reads LNHDA; CDR2 reads SQIVND (reference sequence).

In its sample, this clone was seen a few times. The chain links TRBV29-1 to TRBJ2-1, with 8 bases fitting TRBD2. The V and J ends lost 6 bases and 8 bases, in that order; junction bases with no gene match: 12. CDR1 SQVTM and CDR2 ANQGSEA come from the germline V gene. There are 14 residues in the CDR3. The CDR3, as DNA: TGCAGCGTCTCGGGAGGGGGGGCCGTGGATGAGCAGTTCTTC. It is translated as CSVSGGGAVDEQFF.

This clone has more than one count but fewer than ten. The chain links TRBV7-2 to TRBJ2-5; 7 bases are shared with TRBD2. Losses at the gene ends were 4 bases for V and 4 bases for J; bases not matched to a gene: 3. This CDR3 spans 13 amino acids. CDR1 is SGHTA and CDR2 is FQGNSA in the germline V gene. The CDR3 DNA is TGTGCCAGCAGCTGGACGGGAGGAGAGACCCAGTACTTC. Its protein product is CASSWTGGETQYF.

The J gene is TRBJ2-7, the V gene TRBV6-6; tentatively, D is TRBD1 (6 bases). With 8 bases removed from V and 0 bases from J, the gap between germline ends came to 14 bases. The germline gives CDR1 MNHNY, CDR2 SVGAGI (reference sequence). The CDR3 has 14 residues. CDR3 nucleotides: TGTGCCAGCGCGGGTCGGGACATCTCCTACGAGCAGTACTTC. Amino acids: CASAGRDISYEQYF.

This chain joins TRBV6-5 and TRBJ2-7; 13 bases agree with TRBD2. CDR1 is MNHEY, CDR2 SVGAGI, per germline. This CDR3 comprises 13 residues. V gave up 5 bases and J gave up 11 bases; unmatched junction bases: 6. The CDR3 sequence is CASSRGLAGTEYF. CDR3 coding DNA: TGTGCCAGCAGTCGGGGACTAGCGGGGACGGAGTACTTC.

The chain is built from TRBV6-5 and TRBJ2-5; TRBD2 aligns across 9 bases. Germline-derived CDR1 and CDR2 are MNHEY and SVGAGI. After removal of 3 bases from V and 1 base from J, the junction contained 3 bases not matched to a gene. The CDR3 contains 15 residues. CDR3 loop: CASSYLTSGQETQYF. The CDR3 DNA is TGTGCCAGCAGTTATCTGACTAGCGGCCAAGAGACCCAGTACTTC.

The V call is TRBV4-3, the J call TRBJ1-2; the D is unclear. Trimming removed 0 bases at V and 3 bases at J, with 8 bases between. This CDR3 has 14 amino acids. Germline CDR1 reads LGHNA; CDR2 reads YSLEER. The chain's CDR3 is CASSQDWVDYGYTF. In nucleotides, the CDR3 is TGCGCCAGCAGCCAAGATTGGGTTGACTATGGCTACACCTTC.

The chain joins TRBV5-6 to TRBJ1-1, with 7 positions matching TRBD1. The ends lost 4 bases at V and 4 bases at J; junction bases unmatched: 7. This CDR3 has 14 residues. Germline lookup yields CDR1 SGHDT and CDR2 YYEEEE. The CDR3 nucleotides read TGTGCCAGCAGCCCACAGGGGTGGGGCACTGAAGCTTTCTTT. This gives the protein CASSPQGWGTEAFF.

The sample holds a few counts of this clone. The CDR3 protein is CARHAEDNSPLHF. Written as DNA, the CDR3 is TGTGCCAGGCACGCTGAGGATAATTCACCCCTCCACTTT. V is TRBV19 and J is TRBJ1-6; D is unclear. CDR3 length: 13 amino acids. Trimming removed 9 bases from V and 5 bases from J, with 11 bases in between. Germline values: CDR1 LNHDA, CDR2 SQIVND (reference sequence). The full variable domain, completed using reference TRBV19 and TRBJ1-6, is DGGITQSPKYLFRKEGQNVTLSCEQNLNHDAMYWYRQDPGQGLRLIYYSQIVNDFQKGDIAEGYSVSREKKESFPLTVTSAQKNPTAFYLCARHAEDNSPLHFGNGTRLTVT.

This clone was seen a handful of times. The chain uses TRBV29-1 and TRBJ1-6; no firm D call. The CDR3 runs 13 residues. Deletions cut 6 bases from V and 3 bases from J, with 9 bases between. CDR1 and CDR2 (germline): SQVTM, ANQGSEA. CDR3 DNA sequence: TGCAGCGTATCGCAAAGCTATAATTCACCCCTCCACTTT. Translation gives CSVSQSYNSPLHF.

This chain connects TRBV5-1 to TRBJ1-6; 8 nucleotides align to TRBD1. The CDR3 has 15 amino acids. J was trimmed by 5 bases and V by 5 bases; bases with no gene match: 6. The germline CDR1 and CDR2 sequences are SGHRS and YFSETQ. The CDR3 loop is CASRRGTGDNSPLHF. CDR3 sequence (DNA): TGCGCCAGCAGACGTGGGACAGGAGATAATTCACCCCTCCACTTT.

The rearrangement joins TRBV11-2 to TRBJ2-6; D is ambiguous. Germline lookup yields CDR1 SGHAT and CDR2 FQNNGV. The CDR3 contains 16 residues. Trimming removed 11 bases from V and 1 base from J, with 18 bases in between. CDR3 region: CAYPGNWTSGANVLTF. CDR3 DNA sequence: TGTGCCTACCCCGGCAATTGGACGTCTGGGGCCAACGTCCTGACTTTC.

The CDR3, as DNA: TGTGCCAGCAGGGGACAGGGGGATGGCTACACCTTC. Amino acid sequence: CASRGQGDGYTF. The chain has TRBV4-2 and TRBJ1-2, with 11 positions matching TRBD1. Looked up from germline, CDR1 is LGHNA and CDR2 is YNFKEQ. CDR3 size: 12 residues. V shed 6 bases, J shed 6 bases, and the junction held 0 bases outside the gene matches.

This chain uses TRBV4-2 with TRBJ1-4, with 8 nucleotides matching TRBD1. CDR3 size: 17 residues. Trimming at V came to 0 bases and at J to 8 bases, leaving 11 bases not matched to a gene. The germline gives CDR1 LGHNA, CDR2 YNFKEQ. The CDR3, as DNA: TGTGCCAGCAGCCAAGAATTACGGCAGGGGGCAGGAGAAAAACTGTTTTTT. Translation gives CASSQELRQGAGEKLFF.

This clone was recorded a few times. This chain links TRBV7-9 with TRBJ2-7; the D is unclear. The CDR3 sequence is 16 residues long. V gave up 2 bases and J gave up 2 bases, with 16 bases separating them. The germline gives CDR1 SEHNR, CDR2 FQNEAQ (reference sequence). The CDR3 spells CASSLTRPQRAYEQYF. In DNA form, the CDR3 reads TGTGCCAGCAGCTTAACTCGGCCGCAGAGAGCCTACGAGCAGTACTTC.